This T cell receptor beta chain was recovered during a study of T cells in Graves' hyperthyroidism and ophthalmopathy. Germline lookup yields CDR1 SGHKS and CDR2 YYEKEE (reference sequence). V was pared by 1 base and J by 2 bases, with 10 bases between. The CDR3 consists of 14 residues. The sample holds many counts of this clonotype. TCR beta CDR3 regions were amplified from RNA. First-round RT-PCR targeting the TCR CDR3 was performed with the HTBI primer set. MiXCR, run by TCRdb on the multiplex PCR reads, gives a single entry per CDR3 protein. The table has hundreds of thousands of distinct CDR3 sequences, roughly 16% seen once; the top ten hold roughly 3.3%.

This chain joins TRBV5-5 and TRBJ2-7; tentative D call: TRBD1 (6 bases). The sequenced material came from blood. This TCR came from a woman in her thirties or forties with Graves' ophthalmopathy. CDR3 nucleotide sequence: TGTGCCAGCAGCTTGCTTGACAGGACCTACGAGCAGTACTTC. This sequence encodes CASSLLDRTYEQYF. The full variable domain, rest sourced from reference TRBV5-5 and TRBJ2-7, is DAGVTQSPTHLIKTRGQQVTLRCSPISGHKSVSWYQQVLGQGPQFIFQYYEKEERGRGNFPDRFSARQFPNYSSELNVNALLLGDSALYLCASSLLDRTYEQYFGPGTRLTVT.